The present T cell receptor beta chain was sequenced within a study of blood T cells in healthy people across ages. Using a J-beta primer mix together with a sample-barcoded 5' primer, a second PCR was run for roughly 7 to 11 cycles. MiXCR was run by TCRdb on the 5' RACE reads, yielding one entry per CDR3 protein. The repertoire includes 780,000 or so distinct CDR3 sequences, 53% of them detected once, and about 42% sits in the top ten. This clonotype was counted many times. The CDR3 covers 16 residues. Germline lookup yields CDR1 SGHTA and CDR2 FQGNSA. The V gene lost 4 bases and the J gene lost 7 bases, with 20 bases spanning the gap.

The chain has TRBV7-2 and TRBJ2-1, with D possibly called TRBD1 or TRBD2 (5 bases each). This sequence was found in a man aged 80 or over in good health. The sequenced sample consisted of blood. CDR3 nucleotide sequence: TGTGCCAGCAGCTCACCTCCAGGGACCCCCGGAAATGAGCAGTTCTTC. Residues: CASSSPPGTPGNEQFF. Full variable domain (missing parts from reference TRBV7-2 and TRBJ2-1): GAGVSQSPSNKVTEKGKDVELRCDPISGHTALYWYRQSLGQGLEFLIYFQGNSAPDKSGLPSDRFSAERTGGSVSTLTIQRTQQEDSAVYLCASSSPPGTPGNEQFFGPGTRLTVL.